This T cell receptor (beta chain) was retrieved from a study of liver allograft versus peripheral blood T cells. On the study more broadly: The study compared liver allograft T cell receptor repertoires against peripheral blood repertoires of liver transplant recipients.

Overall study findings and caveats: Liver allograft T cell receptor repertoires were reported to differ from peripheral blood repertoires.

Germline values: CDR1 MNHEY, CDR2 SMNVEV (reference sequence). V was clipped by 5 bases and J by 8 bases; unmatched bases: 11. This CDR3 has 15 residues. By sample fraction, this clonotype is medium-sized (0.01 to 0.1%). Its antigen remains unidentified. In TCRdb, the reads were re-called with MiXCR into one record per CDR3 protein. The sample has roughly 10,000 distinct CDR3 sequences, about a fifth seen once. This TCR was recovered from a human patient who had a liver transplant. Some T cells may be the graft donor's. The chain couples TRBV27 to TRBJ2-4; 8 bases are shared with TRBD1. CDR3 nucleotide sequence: TGTGCCAGCAGTCTCTCCGGACAGGGAGGATACATTCAGTACTTC. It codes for CASSLSGQGGYIQYF.